Shown below are 13 T cell receptor beta chains from a single sample sequenced in a study of blood T cell repertoires in COVID-19. The assay was immunoSEQ multiplex PCR, and TCRdb's table has in-frame clones only and misses some. Of 65,000 to 75,000 clones in the sample, roughly nine tenths were seen once. Specimen: peripheral blood. These receptors originate from a man in his fifties or sixties with active COVID-19.

This sequence joins TRBV5-1 and TRBJ1-4, with a possible D match to TRBD1 (6 bases). Germline lookup yields CDR1 SGHRS and CDR2 YFSETQ. V shed 2 bases and J shed 3 bases, with 11 bases lying between them. This CDR3 is 15 amino acids long. CDR3 DNA sequence: TGCGCCAGCAGCTTAGGAACAGGGCCTAATGAAAAACTGTTTTTT. Its protein is CASSLGTGPNEKLFF.

V gene TRBV5-1 combines with J gene TRBJ2-7; a weak D match, TRBD2 (5 bases). This CDR3 has 13 amino acids. The V end was cut by 4 bases, the J end by 5 bases, with 13 bases between. Germline CDR1 is SGHRS and CDR2 is YFSETQ. CDR3 DNA: TGCGCCAGCAGCCGCACCCGGGGAGACGAGCAGTACTTC. Its translation: CASSRTRGDEQYF.

In its sample, this clone was seen a few times. The gene calls are TRBV7-9 and TRBJ2-2; 7 bases agree with TRBD2. The CDR3 is 17 residues long. Trimming cost V 1 base and J 1 base; bases outside gene matches: 6. Germline CDR1 reads SEHNR; CDR2 reads FQNEAQ (reference sequence). The CDR3 DNA is TGTGCCAGCAGCTTAGTCCCGTCTAGCGGGAACACCGGGGAGCTGTTTTTT. Translated, it gives CASSLVPSSGNTGELFF.

The chain has TRBV27 and TRBJ2-7; D is perhaps TRBD1 (5 bases). The ends were cut back, 1 base at V and 2 bases at J, with 12 bases in the middle. Germline V CDR1 and CDR2: MNHEY, SMNVEV (reference sequence). The CDR3 is 15 amino acids. This chain's CDR3 is CASSLYWTRPYEQYF. The CDR3 region has the DNA TGTGCCAGCAGTTTATATTGGACACGGCCCTACGAGCAGTACTTC.

The chain has TRBV5-1 and TRBJ1-2; D uncertain. CDR1 and CDR2 from the germline V gene are SGHRS and YFSETQ. Trimming stripped 1 base from V and 0 bases from J, with 7 bases between. There are 14 residues in the CDR3. CDR3 coding DNA: TGCGCCAGCAGCTTGACAGCCCCTAACTATGGCTACACCTTC. This encodes CASSLTAPNYGYTF.

The V gene is TRBV7-3, the J gene TRBJ2-3; a weak D match, TRBD1 (6 bases). The CDR3 has 14 residues. From germline, CDR1 is SGHTA and CDR2 FQGTGA. Trimming removed 5 bases from V and 1 base from J, with 10 bases in between. The CDR3 DNA sequence: TGTGCCAGCAGCATGGACAGAGGCACAGATACGCAGTATTTT. Protein sequence: CASSMDRGTDTQYF. The full variable domain, completed using reference TRBV7-3 and TRBJ2-3, is GAGVSQTPSNKVTEKGKYVELRCDPISGHTALYWYRQSLGQGPEFLIYFQGTGAADDSGLPNDRFFAVRPEGSVSTLKIQRTERGDSAVYLCASSMDRGTDTQYFGPGTRLTVL.

The chain uses TRBV6-5 and TRBJ2-2; 9 bases fit TRBD2. CDR3 length: 13 residues. V trimming: 9 bases; J trimming: 7 bases; junction bases outside the gene matches: 6. Germline V gene data show CDR1 as MNHEY and CDR2 as SVGAGI. The CDR3 region has the DNA TGTGCCAGTTCTGCGGGGGGGCTCGGGGAGCTGTTTTTT. It encodes CASSAGGLGELFF.

This clone was detected only once. V and J are TRBV7-2 and TRBJ2-1, with D uncertain. This CDR3 comprises 13 residues. V was cut by 2 bases and J by 6 bases, with 8 bases left in between. Germline V gene lookup returns CDR1 SGHTA and CDR2 FQGNSA. CDR3 sequence: CASSLNPTNEQFF. CDR3 nucleotide sequence: TGTGCCAGCAGCTTAAACCCTACCAATGAGCAGTTCTTC.

There are a few counts of this clone. V and J are TRBV18 and TRBJ2-7; D might be TRBD1 (5 bases). With 5 bases removed from V and 3 bases from J, the gap between germline ends came to 8 bases. The CDR3 length is 12 residues. Germline V gene sequence: CDR1 KGHSH, CDR2 LQKENI. The CDR3 here is CASSATDYEQYF. CDR3 nucleotide sequence: TGTGCCAGCTCAGCGACAGACTACGAGCAGTACTTC.

The chain combines TRBV30 with TRBJ1-1; D unresolved. Germline-derived CDR1 and CDR2 are GTSNPN and SVGIG (reference sequence). The ends were cut back, 2 bases at V and 1 base at J, with 8 bases in the middle. The CDR3 length is 13 residues. The CDR3 loop is CAWSKAENTEAFF. The CDR3 nucleotides read TGTGCCTGGAGTAAGGCGGAGAACACTGAAGCTTTCTTT.

J is TRBJ2-7 and V is TRBV7-6; 9 bases line up with TRBD1. This CDR3 is built from 14 residues. Per germline, CDR1 SGHVS and CDR2 FNYEAQ. V was pared by 5 bases and J by 3 bases, with 5 bases of the junction left unmatched. The CDR3 region is CASSRATGGYEQYF. CDR3 sequence (DNA): TGTGCCAGCAGCCGAGCGACAGGGGGCTACGAGCAGTACTTC. Drawing the rest from reference TRBV7-6 and TRBJ2-7, the complete variable domain is GAGVSQSPRYKVTKRGQDVALRCDPISGHVSLYWYRQALGQGPEFLTYFNYEAQQDKSGLPNDRFSAERPEGSISTLTIQRTEQRDSAMYRCASSRATGGYEQYFGPGTRLTVT.

The V call is TRBV28, the J call TRBJ2-2; D uncertain. The CDR3 extends over 15 amino acids. CDR1 and CDR2 from the germline V gene are MDHEN and SYDVKM. Between the trimmed V and J ends, which lost 2 bases and 0 bases, there was a span of 7 bases. The CDR3 here is CASSLKPANTGELFF. Here the CDR3 DNA reads TGTGCCAGCAGTTTAAAGCCCGCGAACACCGGGGAGCTGTTTTTT.

The chain joins TRBV13 to TRBJ2-3; TRBD2 agrees at 7 bases. In germline, CDR1 is PRHDT, CDR2 FYEKMQ (reference sequence). V was pared by 0 bases and J by 0 bases, with 6 bases of the junction left unmatched. This CDR3 comprises 17 residues. The DNA for the CDR3 is TGTGCCAGCAGCTTAGGGAGAGCGGGGATTAGCACAGATACGCAGTATTTT. It codes for CASSLGRAGISTDTQYF.